The rows below give T cell receptor beta chains drawn from one sample of a study of regulatory T cells in long-lasting Graves disease. MiXCR, run by TCRdb on the multiplex PCR reads, gives a single entry per CDR3 protein. The data contain approximately 470,000 distinct CDR3 sequences, roughly 20% of them singletons. The sample in question was peripheral blood mononuclear cells (PBMCs), obtained when the disease was refractory, from a patient treated with antithyroid drugs. These TCRs come from a female donor with Graves disease. The CDR3 runs from the conserved cysteine through the conserved F or W. Each record gives: CDR3 length, J gene, D gene, V gene, clone size, CDR3 protein, CDR3 DNA. A D gene is named only where the DNA matches it firmly. Clone size appears in some rows only: once, few, many, or a class for an expanded clone.

16 TRBJ2-7 TRBD2 TRBV20-1 many CSTSGLAGVFSNEQYF TGCAGTACCTCGGGACTAGCGGGAGTATTTTCCAACGAGCAGTACTTC
14 TRBJ2-2 TRBD2 TRBV5-1 few CASSAGGLGGELFF TGCGCCAGCAGCGCGGGAGGGCTAGGCGGGGAGCTGTTTTTT
14 TRBJ2-7 NA TRBV29-1 NA CSVEAQGGSYEQYF TGCAGCGTTGAAGCGCAGGGAGGCTCCTACGAGCAGTACTTC
16 TRBJ2-7 TRBD2 TRBV29-1 few CSVDSAAGGRAREQYF TGCAGCGTTGATTCTGCCGCCGGCGGGAGGGCCCGTGAGCAGTACTTC
17 TRBJ2-7 NA TRBV18 few CASSPFQTTTPKGEQYF TGTGCCAGCTCACCATTTCAAACTACGACGCCCAAAGGCGAGCAGTACTTC
14 TRBJ2-1 TRBD1 TRBV3-1 NA CASSTRDSYNEQFF TGTGCCAGCAGCACCCGGGACAGTTACAATGAGCAGTTCTTC
13 TRBJ2-1 NA TRBV7-8 NA CASSRQLGDEQFF TGTGCCAGCAGCCGTCAATTGGGGGACGAGCAGTTCTTC
14 TRBJ2-2 NA TRBV29-1 NA CSVEEGPSTGELFF TGCAGCGTTGAAGAGGGGCCTTCCACCGGGGAGCTGTTTTTT
14 TRBJ2-2 TRBD2 TRBV15 NA CATSRRGRDGELFF TGTGCCACCAGCAGAAGAGGGAGGGACGGGGAGCTGTTTTTT
16 TRBJ2-3 TRBD2 TRBV11-2 NA CASSRALLAGTDTQYF TGTGCCAGCAGCCGCGCTTTACTAGCGGGCACAGATACGCAGTATTTT
13 TRBJ1-1 NA TRBV7-2 NA CASSSSRGPSAFF TGTGCCAGCAGCTCCTCGCGGGGCCCCTCCGCTTTCTTT
14 TRBJ1-5 NA TRBV2 many CASSLSHSNQPQHF TGTGCCAGCAGCCTCTCACATAGCAATCAGCCCCAGCATTTT
14 TRBJ1-1 TRBD1 TRBV12-3/TRBV12-4 many CASRSNRGSAEAFF TGTGCCAGCAGGTCCAACAGGGGTAGCGCTGAAGCTTTCTTT
15 TRBJ2-7 TRBD2 TRBV24-1 many CATISGLAGTYEQYF TGTGCCACCATATCGGGACTAGCGGGAACCTACGAGCAGTACTTC
16 TRBJ2-2 TRBD2 TRBV28 many CASNPSYLAGGGELFF TGTGCCAGCAATCCATCGTACCTAGCGGGAGGTGGGGAGCTGTTTTTT
14 TRBJ2-3 NA TRBV3-1 NA CASSQERITDTQYF TGTGCCAGCAGCCAAGAACGGATCACAGATACGCAGTATTTT
13 TRBJ2-1 NA TRBV28 few CASSPRIAYEQFF TGTGCCAGCAGTCCCCGAATAGCCTATGAGCAGTTCTTC
11 TRBJ2-3 NA TRBV2 NA CASGSTDTQYF TGTGCCAGTGGGAGCACAGATACGCAGTATTTT
18 TRBJ2-7 TRBD2 TRBV24-1 many CATSDRGTGLAGAYEQYF TGTGCCACCAGTGATCGGGGGACAGGACTAGCGGGAGCCTACGAGCAGTACTTC
16 TRBJ2-4 NA TRBV12-3/TRBV12-4 NA CASSFMSELAKNIQYF TGTGCCAGCAGTTTCATGTCGGAGCTAGCCAAAAACATTCAGTACTTC
14 TRBJ2-7 NA TRBV6-1 many CASSTSGLPYEQYF TGTGCCAGCAGCACATCGGGACTTCCATACGAGCAGTACTTC
14 TRBJ2-7 NA TRBV20-1 NA CSARNVQGTYEQYF TGCAGTGCTAGAAACGTTCAGGGGACCTACGAGCAGTACTTC
15 TRBJ1-2 NA TRBV7-8 few CASSLSLGGRHGYTF TGTGCCAGCAGCTTATCCTTGGGGGGGCGGCATGGCTACACCTTC
16 TRBJ1-2 NA TRBV28 many CASSPLDSPAVHGYTF TGTGCCAGCAGTCCCCTTGACAGCCCAGCGGTCCATGGCTACACCTTC
16 TRBJ1-4 NA TRBV12-3/TRBV12-4 many CASTHGAVTGNEKLFF TGTGCCAGCACTCACGGGGCAGTGACAGGAAATGAAAAACTGTTTTTT
15 TRBJ1-6 NA TRBV7-9 NA CASSLVGRGHSPLHF TGTGCCAGCAGCTTAGTCGGCAGGGGTCACTCACCCCTCCACTTT
18 TRBJ2-1 TRBD2 TRBV2 NA CASTFLGASGRLYNEQFF TGTGCCAGCACATTCCTGGGGGCGAGCGGGAGGCTGTACAATGAGCAGTTCTTC
15 TRBJ2-3 TRBD2 TRBV2 NA CASSVTSGSSDTQYF TGTGCCAGCAGTGTAACTAGCGGGAGCTCAGATACGCAGTATTTT
13 TRBJ1-2 NA TRBV29-1 many CSARDPAAYGYTF TGCAGCGCCCGAGACCCAGCGGCTTATGGCTACACCTTC